This note documents a single T cell receptor beta chain sequence. The antigen is unknown. The V gene lost 3 bases and the J gene lost 10 bases, with 16 bases spanning the gap. The CDR3 spans 14 residues. CDR1 ENHRY and CDR2 SYGVKD come from the germline V gene. This sample is part of a study of T cell responses to AZD1222 COVID-19 vaccine. Overall study results and limits: Repertoires were obtained only post-peak T cell response.

Libraries were prepared by immunoSEQ multiplex PCR; TCRdb keeps only in-frame clonotypes and omits some of them. The sample yields approximately 50,000 clones, approximately 86% seen once. The sequence was collected from an adult who received the AZD1222 COVID-19 vaccine. The sample here was peripheral blood, taken 28 days after the second AZD1222 dose. The chain couples TRBV10-3 to TRBJ2-1; D assignment may be TRBD1 or TRBD2 (5 bases each). The CDR3 bases are TGTGCCATCAGTGAACCCCAACGGGGCAAGGAGCAGTTCTTC. Its translation: CAISEPQRGKEQFF.